The 32 T cell receptor beta chains listed next were all sequenced from one sample in a study of blood T cell repertoires in COVID-19. The protocol was immunoSEQ multiplex PCR, while the TCRdb copy is restricted to in-frame clones and leaves out a portion. The sample contains about 290,000 clones, 85% of which appear only once. The specimen sequenced was peripheral blood. The receptors shown here come from a woman in her fifties or sixties with active or convalescent COVID-19.

The chain recombines TRBV5-1 with TRBJ2-6; the match to TRBD2 covers 11 bases. The trim removed 7 bases at V and 4 bases at J, leaving 13 bases unmatched. The CDR3 length is 18 residues. Germline V gene sequence: CDR1 SGHRS, CDR2 YFSETQ. The CDR3 nucleotides are TGCGCCAGCCGACGAGCCACTAGCGGGAGAGGGGGGGCCAACGTCCTGACTTTC. Its protein product is CASRRATSGRGGANVLTF. The variable domain in full, completed from reference TRBV5-1 and TRBJ2-6, reads KAGVTQTPRYLIKTRGQQVTLSCSPISGHRSVSWYQQTPGQGLQFLFEYFSETQRNKGNFPGRFSGRQFSNSRSEMNVSTLELGDSALYLCASRRATSGRGGANVLTFGAGSRLTVL.

The chain carries TRBV4-1 and TRBJ1-4, with 8 bases that match TRBD1. The germline V gene encodes CDR1 MGHRA and CDR2 YSYEKL. The CDR3 has 14 amino acids. V lost 4 bases to trimming and J lost 6 bases; unmatched junction nucleotides: 4. CDR3 amino acids: CASSPQGAYEKLFF. The DNA of the CDR3 is TGCGCCAGCAGCCCCCAGGGGGCCTATGAAAAACTGTTTTTT.

The chain uses TRBV10-3 and TRBJ2-7, with 7 bases matching TRBD1. The CDR3 extends over 13 amino acids. Losses at the gene ends were 6 bases for V and 0 bases for J; bases not matched to a gene: 2. Germline V gene sequence: CDR1 ENHRY, CDR2 SYGVKD. The CDR3 here is CAIRGQSSYEQYF. CDR3 DNA: TGTGCCATCAGGGGACAGAGCTCCTACGAGCAGTACTTC.

This chain connects TRBV28 to TRBJ1-2; TRBD1 matches at 8 bases. V lost 4 bases and J lost 4; bases outside the gene matches: 8. This CDR3 is 15 amino acids long. CDR1 MDHEN and CDR2 SYDVKM come from the germline V gene. CDR3 nucleotide sequence: TGTGCCAGCAGTTCCAGAGGACAGGGTGCCTATGGCTACACCTTC. Translation: CASSSRGQGAYGYTF.

In its sample, this clone was seen once. The J gene is TRBJ1-1, the V gene TRBV5-1; TRBD1 aligns across 12 bases. Germline loops: CDR1 SGHRS, CDR2 YFSETQ. J was trimmed by 1 base and V by 4 bases; bases with no gene match: 11. This CDR3 has 18 amino acids. CDR3 in DNA: TGCGCCAGCAGCCCAAGCCCGGGACAGGGGGCGCGGAACACTGAAGCTTTCTTT. Amino acid sequence: CASSPSPGQGARNTEAFF.

This chain joins TRBV3-1 (or the pseudogene TRBV3-2) and TRBJ2-4; maybe TRBD2 (6 bases). Trimming took 1 base from V and 6 from J, leaving 10 bases between them. CDR3 length: 14 residues. The germline V gene has CDR1 LGHDT and CDR2 YNNKEL (reference sequence). CDR3 loop: CASSQGRVVNIQYF. The CDR3 DNA reads TGTGCCAGCAGCCAAGGGAGGGTTGTAAACATTCAGTACTTC.

The J gene is TRBJ2-3, the V gene TRBV7-9; tentatively, D is TRBD1 (5 bases). The CDR3 spans 16 residues. Germline CDR1 and CDR2: SEHNR and FQNEAQ (reference sequence). V was shortened by 3 bases and J by 2 bases, with 15 bases between the two germline ends. The CDR3 loop is CASSFHGALNTDTQYF. CDR3 bases: TGTGCCAGCAGCTTCCATGGGGCCCTTAACACAGATACGCAGTATTTT.

This clone was detected only once. This chain uses TRBV5-6 with TRBJ2-5; TRBD2 aligns across 7 bases. The CDR3 consists of 16 residues. Germline CDR1 and CDR2: SGHDT and YYEEEE. Unmatched junction bases numbered 7, after V lost 1 base and J lost 1 base. CDR3 protein: CASSLWREWAQETQYF. CDR3 sequence (DNA): TGTGCCAGCAGCTTGTGGCGGGAGTGGGCCCAAGAGACCCAGTACTTC. Drawing the rest from reference TRBV5-6 and TRBJ2-5, the complete variable domain is DAGVTQSPTHLIKTRGQQVTLRCSPKSGHDTVSWYQQALGQGPQFIFQYYEEEERQRGNFPDRFSGHQFPNYSSELNVNALLLGDSALYLCASSLWREWAQETQYFGPGTRLLVL.

The chain employs TRBV11-2 and TRBJ2-7; 9 nucleotides line up with TRBD2. The V gene's germline CDR1 is SGHAT and CDR2 FQNNGV. CDR3 length: 16 amino acids. The ends lost 1 base at V and 1 base at J; junction bases unmatched: 5. The CDR3 spells CASSLGREGISYEQYF. The DNA of the CDR3 is TGTGCCAGCAGCTTAGGGCGGGAGGGGATTTCCTACGAGCAGTACTTC.

The J gene is TRBJ1-5, the V gene TRBV7-2, with D perhaps matching TRBD1 (6 bases). Per the germline V gene, CDR1 is SGHTA and CDR2 is FQGNSA. The V gene lost 5 bases and the J gene lost 5 bases, with 10 bases spanning the gap. This CDR3 contains 13 residues. CDR3 in amino acids: CASSGDTDQPQHF. The CDR3 region has the DNA TGTGCCAGCAGCGGGGACACAGATCAGCCCCAGCATTTT. The complete variable domain, with remaining parts taken from reference TRBV7-2 and TRBJ1-5, reads GAGVSQSPSNKVTEKGKDVELRCDPISGHTALYWYRQSLGQGLEFLIYFQGNSAPDKSGLPSDRFSAERTGGSVSTLTIQRTQQEDSAVYLCASSGDTDQPQHFGDGTRLSIL.

This clone was counted a few times. The rearrangement uses TRBV10-2 and TRBJ1-1; possibly TRBD1 for D (6 bases). The CDR3 extends over 16 amino acids. Germline V gene data show CDR1 as WSHSY and CDR2 as SAAADI. V lost 0 bases to trimming and J lost 1 base, with 12 bases between them. The CDR3 coding sequence is TGCGCCAGCAGTGAGTCCCGTAGACAGGAGAACACTGAAGCTTTCTTT. Its translation: CASSESRRQENTEAFF.

V and J are TRBV6-6 and TRBJ2-3; TRBD2 agrees at 9 bases. Germline CDR1 and CDR2: MNHNY and SVGAGI (reference sequence). With V trimmed by 1 base and J by 4 bases, 6 bases remained unmatched. This CDR3 has 16 residues. The CDR3 coding sequence is TGTGCCAGCAGTTACTTGAGCGGGAGGTCCCCAGATACGCAGTATTTT. Amino acids: CASSYLSGRSPDTQYF.

V gene TRBV15 combines with J gene TRBJ1-5, with 7 bases aligning to TRBD1. This CDR3 contains 16 residues. Trimming took 5 bases from V and 4 from J; bases not matched to a gene: 11. Germline values: CDR1 LNHNV, CDR2 YYDKDF (reference sequence). The CDR3 nucleotides are TGTGCCACCAGCGAGAACTGGGGACAGTTAAATCAGCCCCAGCATTTT. Protein product: CATSENWGQLNQPQHF.

This clone came up many times. The J gene is TRBJ2-1, the V gene TRBV6-5; 9 bases are a match to TRBD2. Germline lookup yields CDR1 MNHEY and CDR2 SVGAGI. CDR3 length equals 13 residues. V was pared by 4 bases and J by 9 bases, with 4 bases of the junction left unmatched. The CDR3 DNA is TGTGCCAGCAGTTCTAGCGGGATCGGTGAGCAGTTCTTC. It translates to CASSSSGIGEQFF.

This clone was counted once. This chain joins TRBV4-1 and TRBJ1-1, with D uncertain. The CDR3 contains 15 residues. Germline CDR1 MGHRA, CDR2 YSYEKL. Trimming left V 1 base short and J 1 base short, with 10 bases between. The CDR3 loop is CASSQVFRGNTEAFF. Written as DNA, the CDR3 is TGCGCCAGCAGCCAAGTCTTCCGGGGGAACACTGAAGCTTTCTTT.

The chain couples TRBV28 to TRBJ1-2; D possibly corresponds to TRBD1 (6 bases). The V and J ends lost 4 bases and 12 bases respectively, with 15 bases between them. From germline, CDR1 is MDHEN and CDR2 SYDVKM. The CDR3 runs 12 residues. In DNA, the CDR3 is TGTGCCAGCAGTTCTCTTAACAGGGACCACACCTTC. As protein: CASSSLNRDHTF.

The DNA of the CDR3 is TGTGCCACCAGCAGAGAAGTAGCCCTGAACACTGAAGCTTTCTTT. Its protein product is CATSREVALNTEAFF. The chain joins TRBV15 to TRBJ1-1, with D hard to call. Trimming shortened V by 0 bases and J by 0 bases, and 8 bases separated the two germline ends. The CDR3 has 15 residues. The germline V gene has CDR1 LNHNV and CDR2 YYDKDF (reference sequence).

About this clone: The same CDR3 is also encoded by other DNA sequences in this sample. V usage is TRBV20-1 and J usage is TRBJ2-1; unclear D gene. This CDR3 is 11 amino acids long. Germline loops: CDR1 DFQATT, CDR2 SNEGSKA (reference sequence). V was cut by 3 bases and J by 6 bases, with 6 bases left in between. CDR3 nucleotide sequence: TGCAGTGCTAGCCGCGGCAATGAGCAGTTCTTC. Translating gives CSASRGNEQFF.

V is TRBV4-1 and J is TRBJ2-1, with D perhaps matching TRBD1 (6 bases). CDR1 and CDR2 from the germline V gene are MGHRA and YSYEKL. The CDR3 sequence is 15 residues long. V was shortened by 1 base and J by 6 bases, with 13 bases between the two germline ends. The CDR3 coding sequence is TGCGCCAGCAGCCAAGGCAGGGACATAAGCAATGAGCAGTTCTTC. Amino acid sequence: CASSQGRDISNEQFF.

Here the CDR3 DNA reads TGTGCCAGCAGCACGGGACAGGGCATAAGCACCGGGGAGCTGTTTTTT. Translating gives CASSTGQGISTGELFF. The V gene is TRBV28, the J gene TRBJ2-2, with 9 bases that match TRBD1. CDR1 and CDR2 (germline): MDHEN, SYDVKM. This CDR3 has 16 amino acids. The J segment lost 4 bases and the V segment lost 6 bases, leaving 9 bases of the junction unmatched.

The CDR3 nucleotides are TGTGCCAGCAGCCAGGATCCGGGAGGTGCCAAAAACATTCAGTACTTC. Protein product: CASSQDPGGAKNIQYF. The chain has TRBV3-1 (or the pseudogene TRBV3-2) and TRBJ2-4; 7 nucleotides line up with TRBD2. The CDR3 sequence is 16 residues long. Germline trimming cut 3 bases from V and 1 base from J; bases unmatched to any gene: 6. CDR1 is LGHDT and CDR2 is YNNKEL in the germline V gene (reference sequence).

The chain employs TRBV5-1 and TRBJ2-7; 16 bases fit TRBD2. Trimming at V came to 4 bases and at J to 5 bases, leaving 3 bases not matched to a gene. Per germline, CDR1 SGHRS and CDR2 YFSETQ. The CDR3 covers 15 residues. DNA of the CDR3: TGCGCCAGCAGCAAGGGACTAGCGGGAGGGCACGAGCAGTACTTC. It specifies CASSKGLAGGHEQYF.

This chain uses TRBV11-3 with TRBJ1-1; no firm D call. The V end was cut by 4 bases, the J end by 5 bases, with 8 bases between. Germline V CDR1 and CDR2: SGHNT, YENEEA. This CDR3 has 12 amino acids. CDR3 in amino acids: CASSSSGTEAFF. The DNA for the CDR3 is TGTGCCAGCAGCTCCTCCGGGACTGAAGCTTTCTTT. The full variable domain, with the rest looked up from reference TRBV11-3 and TRBJ1-1, is EAGVVQSPRYKIIEKKQPVAFWCNPISGHNTLYWYLQNLGQGPELLIRYENEEAVDDSQLPKDRFSAERLKGVDSTLKIQPAELGDSAVYLCASSSSGTEAFFGQGTRLTVV.

V and J are TRBV24-1 and TRBJ2-3; D is possibly TRBD1 (5 bases). Germline CDR1 KGHDR, CDR2 SFDVKD. V dropped 3 bases and J dropped 1 base, with 13 bases sitting between them. The CDR3 has 16 residues. CDR3 sequence (DNA): TGTGCCACCAGTGATGGGAAGACAGATCGCACAGATACGCAGTATTTT. This encodes CATSDGKTDRTDTQYF.

The J gene is TRBJ2-7, the V gene TRBV7-6, with TRBD1 as a possible D gene (5 bases). This CDR3 contains 17 residues. Per the germline V gene, CDR1 is SGHVS and CDR2 is FNYEAQ. Trimming took off 1 base at V and 3 bases at J, with 19 bases between the two ends. The CDR3 DNA follows: TGTGCCAGCAGCTTAGGTGTGGGTAGGGGTAGCAGCTACGAGCAGTACTTC. This encodes CASSLGVGRGSSYEQYF.

This chain connects TRBV30 to TRBJ2-5, with TRBD2 matching over 13 bases. CDR1 is GTSNPN and CDR2 is SVGIG in the germline V gene (reference sequence). This CDR3 region has 14 residues. With 2 bases clipped from V and 9 bases from J, the junction kept 6 bases outside the gene matches. CDR3 residues: CAWSSGLAGTAQYF. In DNA form, the CDR3 reads TGTGCCTGGAGTTCGGGACTAGCGGGAACGGCCCAGTACTTC.

This rearrangement joins TRBV5-4 to TRBJ2-1; TRBD2 agrees at 8 bases. The junction had 6 bases not matched to a gene; V was cut back by 4 bases and J by 0 bases. From germline, CDR1 is SGHNT and CDR2 YYREEE (reference sequence). This CDR3 is 16 amino acids long. CDR3 residues: CASSTGGASSYNEQFF. The CDR3 DNA reads TGTGCCAGCAGCACGGGGGGGGCCAGCTCCTACAATGAGCAGTTCTTC. Looking up the rest from reference TRBV5-4 and TRBJ2-1 gives the full variable domain: ETGVTQSPTHLIKTRGQQVTLRCSSQSGHNTVSWYQQALGQGPQFIFQYYREEENGRGNFPPRFSGLQFPNYSSELNVNALELDDSALYLCASSTGGASSYNEQFFGPGTRLTVL.

The rearrangement links TRBV25-1 to TRBJ1-5; tentatively, D is TRBD1 (5 bases). The CDR3 length is 13 residues. In germline, CDR1 is MGHDK, CDR2 SYGVNS. V gave up 4 bases and J gave up 7 bases, with 11 bases separating them. CDR3 sequence (DNA): TGTGCCAGCAGTGGCGGGGGTGGCCAGCCCCAGCATTTT. This gives the protein CASSGGGGQPQHF.

This clone was counted only a few times. This chain links TRBV27 with TRBJ2-5; the D is unclear. Germline V gives CDR1 MNHEY, CDR2 SMNVEV (reference sequence). The length of the CDR3 is 14 residues. Deletions cut 0 bases from V and 9 bases from J, with 14 bases between. In DNA, the CDR3 is TGTGCCAGCAGTTTATCCGTAATGAGCTCGGCCCAGTACTTC. Its translation: CASSLSVMSSAQYF.

The CDR3 DNA sequence: TGTGCCAGCAGCCGACTTACAGGGAGGGAGAACACTGAAGCTTTCTTT. Translated, it gives CASSRLTGRENTEAFF. The rearrangement joins TRBV4-2 to TRBJ1-1; a weak D match, TRBD1 (6 bases). Germline V CDR1 and CDR2: LGHNA, YNFKEQ. V lost 4 bases, J lost 1 base, and 16 bases lay in between. The CDR3 totals 16 residues.

The V call is TRBV5-4, the J call TRBJ2-7; the D gene is possibly TRBD2 (5 bases). The germline gives CDR1 SGHNT, CDR2 YYREEE (reference sequence). The CDR3 consists of 12 residues. V dropped 7 bases and J dropped 2 bases, with 10 bases sitting between them. The CDR3 loop reads CASSRRPYEQYF. The CDR3 DNA sequence: TGTGCCAGCTCCCGGAGGCCCTACGAGCAGTACTTC.

As DNA, the CDR3 is TGCGCCAGCAGCCAAGTGACTAGCGGGAGGGGCAAAAACATTCAGTACTTC. Translating it yields CASSQVTSGRGKNIQYF. V gene TRBV4-1 combines with J gene TRBJ2-4; 14 nucleotides match TRBD2. The CDR3 runs 17 residues. The junction had 2 bases not matched to a gene; V was cut back by 1 base and J by 3 bases. Per germline, CDR1 MGHRA and CDR2 YSYEKL.